This T cell receptor (beta chain) was recorded in a study of shared clonotypes between healthy human individuals. Sequencing was performed with immunoSEQ multiplex PCR; in TCRdb, only in-frame clones are kept and a portion is missing. Of nearly 500,000 clones listed, 60% to 85% were seen once; the top ten hold around 13%. The sample holds a few counts of this clone. CDR1 is MNHEY, CDR2 SMNVEV, per germline (reference sequence). The CDR3 has 12 amino acids. Trimming stripped 8 bases from V and 14 bases from J, with 19 bases between. Material: PBMCs. The chain couples TRBV27 to TRBJ1-3; TRBD1 might be the D (6 bases). The TCR comes from a woman aged 40 to 49 in good health. Some clones in this sample may be carry-over from other donors' samples. Here the CDR3 reads CASGRDTRHVYF. The CDR3, as DNA: TGTGCCAGCGGCCGGGACACCAGACACGTATATTTT.